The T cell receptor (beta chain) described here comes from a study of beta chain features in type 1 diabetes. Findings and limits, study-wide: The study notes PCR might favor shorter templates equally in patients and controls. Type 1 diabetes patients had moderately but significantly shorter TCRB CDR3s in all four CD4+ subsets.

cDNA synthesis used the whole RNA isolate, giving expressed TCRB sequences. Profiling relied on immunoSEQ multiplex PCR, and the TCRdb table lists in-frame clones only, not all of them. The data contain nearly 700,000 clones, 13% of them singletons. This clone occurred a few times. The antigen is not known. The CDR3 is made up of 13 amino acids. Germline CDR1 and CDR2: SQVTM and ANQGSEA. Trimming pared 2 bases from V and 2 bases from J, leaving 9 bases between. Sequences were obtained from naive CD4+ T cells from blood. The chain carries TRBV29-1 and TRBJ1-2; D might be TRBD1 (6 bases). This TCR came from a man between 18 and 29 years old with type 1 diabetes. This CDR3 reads CSVEYTGNYGYTF. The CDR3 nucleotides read TGCAGCGTTGAATACACAGGGAACTATGGCTACACCTTC.